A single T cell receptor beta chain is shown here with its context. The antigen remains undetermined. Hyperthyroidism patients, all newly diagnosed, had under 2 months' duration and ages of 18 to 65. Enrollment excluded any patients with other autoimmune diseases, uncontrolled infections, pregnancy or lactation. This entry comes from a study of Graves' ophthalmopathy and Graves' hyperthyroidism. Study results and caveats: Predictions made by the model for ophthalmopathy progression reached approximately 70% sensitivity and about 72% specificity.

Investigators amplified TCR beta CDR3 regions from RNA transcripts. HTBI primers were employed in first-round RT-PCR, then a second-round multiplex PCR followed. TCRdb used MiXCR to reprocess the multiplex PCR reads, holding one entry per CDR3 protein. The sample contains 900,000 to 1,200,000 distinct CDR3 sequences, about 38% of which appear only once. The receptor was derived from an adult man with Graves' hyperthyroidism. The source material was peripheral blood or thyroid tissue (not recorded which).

CDR3 region: CASSSYRGALTGANVLTF. DNA for the CDR3: TGTGCCAGCAGTTCCTACAGGGGCGCCTTAACTGGGGCCAACGTCCTGACTTTC. The chain joins TRBV28 to TRBJ2-6, with 7 bases lining up with TRBD1. V trimming: 4 bases; J trimming: 2 bases; junction bases outside the gene matches: 11. The CDR3 contains 18 residues. Germline CDR1 is MDHEN and CDR2 is SYDVKM.